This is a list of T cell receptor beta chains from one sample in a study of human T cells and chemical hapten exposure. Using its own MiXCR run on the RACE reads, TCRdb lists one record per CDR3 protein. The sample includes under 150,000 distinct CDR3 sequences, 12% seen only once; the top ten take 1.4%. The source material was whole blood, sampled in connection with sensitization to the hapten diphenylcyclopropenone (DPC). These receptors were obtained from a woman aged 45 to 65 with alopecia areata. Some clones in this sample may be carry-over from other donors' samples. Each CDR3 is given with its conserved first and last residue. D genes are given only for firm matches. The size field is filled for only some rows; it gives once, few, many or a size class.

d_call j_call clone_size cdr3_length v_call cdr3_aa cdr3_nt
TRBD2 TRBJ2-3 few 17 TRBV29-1 CSVEVTTERGRTDTQYF TGCAGCGTTGAAGTAACAACTGAGCGGGGACGCACAGATACGCAGTATTTT
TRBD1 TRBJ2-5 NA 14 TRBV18 CASSPQGQSETQYF TGTGCCAGCTCACCACAGGGACAGTCAGAGACCCAGTACTTC
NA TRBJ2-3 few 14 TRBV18 CASSPGTRTDTQYF TGTGCCAGCTCACCAGGAACTCGCACAGATACGCAGTATTTT
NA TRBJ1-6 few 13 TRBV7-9 CASRVTYNSPLHF TGTGCCAGCCGCGTAACTTATAATTCACCCCTCCACTTT
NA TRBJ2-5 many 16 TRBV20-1 CSARDRKREYQETQYF TGCAGTGCTAGAGATCGGAAAAGGGAGTACCAAGAGACCCAGTACTTC
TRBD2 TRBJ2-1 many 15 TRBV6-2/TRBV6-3 CASTRVTSGDNEQFF TGTGCCAGCACTCGAGTGACTAGCGGGGACAATGAGCAGTTCTTC
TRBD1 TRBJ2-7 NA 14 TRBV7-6 CASSEGTGSYEQYF TGTGCCAGCAGCGAAGGGACAGGATCCTACGAGCAGTACTTC
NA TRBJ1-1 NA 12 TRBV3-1 CASSQYQGQAFF TGTGCCAGCAGCCAATACCAGGGGCAAGCTTTCTTT
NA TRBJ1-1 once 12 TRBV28 CASSFATTEAFF TGTGCCAGCAGTTTCGCGACCACTGAAGCTTTCTTT
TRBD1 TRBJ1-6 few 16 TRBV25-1 CASEGTEGERDSPLHF TGTGCCAGCGAAGGGACAGAGGGAGAGAGGGATTCACCCCTCCACTTT
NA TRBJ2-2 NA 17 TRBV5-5 CASSFDPGKSETGELFF TGTGCCAGCAGCTTCGACCCGGGGAAAAGCGAGACCGGGGAGCTGTTTTTT
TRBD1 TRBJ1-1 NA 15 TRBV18 CASSPSTGMNTEAFF TGTGCCAGCTCACCCTCGACAGGGATGAACACTGAAGCTTTCTTT
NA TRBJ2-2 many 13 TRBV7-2 CASSVANTGELFF TGTGCCAGCAGCGTTGCGAACACCGGGGAGCTGTTTTTT
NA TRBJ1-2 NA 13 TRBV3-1 CASSLQAGVDYTF TGTGCCAGCAGCCTCCAGGCTGGGGTTGACTACACCTTC
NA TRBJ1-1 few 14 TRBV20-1 CSAVEGRSLTEAFF TGCAGTGCCGTCGAAGGGCGATCCCTCACTGAAGCTTTCTTT
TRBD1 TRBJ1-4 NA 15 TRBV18 CASSPPTAGGEKLFF TGTGCCAGCTCACCTCCTACGGCAGGGGGTGAAAAACTGTTTTTT
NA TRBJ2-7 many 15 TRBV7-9 CASSLGPPWPYEQYF TGTGCCAGCAGCCTTGGGCCTCCATGGCCCTACGAGCAGTACTTC
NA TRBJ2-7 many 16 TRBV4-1 CASSQEFLGIYYEQYF TGCGCCAGCAGCCAAGAGTTTTTAGGGATTTACTACGAGCAGTACTTC
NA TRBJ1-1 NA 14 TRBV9 CASSAYQSRTEAFF TGTGCCAGCAGCGCCTACCAGTCTCGCACTGAAGCTTTCTTT
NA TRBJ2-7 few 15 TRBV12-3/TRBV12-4 CASSPIRRGSYEQYF TGTGCCAGCAGTCCTATCCGGAGGGGATCCTACGAGCAGTACTTC
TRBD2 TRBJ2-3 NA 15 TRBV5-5 CASSLSTSGTYTQYF TGTGCCAGCAGCTTAAGTACTAGCGGGACATATACGCAGTATTTT
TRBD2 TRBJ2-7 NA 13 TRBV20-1 CSALTSGGYEQYF TGCAGTGCTTTGACTAGCGGGGGCTACGAGCAGTACTTC
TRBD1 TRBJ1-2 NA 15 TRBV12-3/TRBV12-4 CASSLPLRGLYGYTF TGTGCCAGCAGTTTACCTCTGAGGGGGCTCTATGGCTACACCTTC
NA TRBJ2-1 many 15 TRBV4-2 CASSQGGPHIDEQFF TGTGCCAGCAGCCAAGGGGGACCCCATATAGATGAGCAGTTCTTC
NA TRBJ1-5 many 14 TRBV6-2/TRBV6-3 CASSYASWNQPQHF TGTGCCAGCAGTTACGCAAGTTGGAATCAGCCCCAGCATTTT
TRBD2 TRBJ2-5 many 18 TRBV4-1 CASSPSRASGGRGETQYF TGCGCCAGCAGCCCTTCACGGGCTAGCGGGGGCCGAGGAGAGACCCAGTACTTC
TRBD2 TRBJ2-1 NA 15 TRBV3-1 CASRRTSGSNNEQFF TGTGCCAGCAGGAGGACTAGCGGGAGTAACAATGAGCAGTTCTTC
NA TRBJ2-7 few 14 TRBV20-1 CSQEAYEAPYEQYF TGCAGTCAAGAGGCTTACGAGGCCCCCTACGAGCAGTACTTC
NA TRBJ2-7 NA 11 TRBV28 CASSLANEQYF TGTGCCAGCAGTTTAGCTAACGAGCAGTACTTC
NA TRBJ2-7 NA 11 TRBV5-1 CANYFRGEQYF TGCGCCAACTACTTTAGGGGGGAGCAGTACTTC
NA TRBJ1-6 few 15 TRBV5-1 CASSLSPTGDSPLHF TGCGCCAGCAGCTTGTCCCCCACCGGGGATTCACCCCTCCACTTT
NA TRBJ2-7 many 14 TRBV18 CASSPRGTAYEQYF TGTGCCAGCTCACCACGCGGGACAGCCTACGAGCAGTACTTC
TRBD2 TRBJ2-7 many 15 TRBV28 CASSASGRAPYEQYF TGTGCCAGCAGTGCGAGCGGGAGGGCCCCCTACGAGCAGTACTTC
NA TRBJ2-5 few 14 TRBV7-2 CASSRSGDQETQYF TGTGCCAGCAGCCGATCGGGCGACCAAGAGACCCAGTACTTC
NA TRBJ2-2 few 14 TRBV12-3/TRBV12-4 CASRLGQLTGELFF TGTGCCAGCAGACTAGGACAGTTGACCGGGGAGCTGTTTTTT
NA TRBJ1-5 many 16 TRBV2 CASSEARGVSNQPQHF TGTGCCAGCAGTGAAGCTCGCGGAGTTAGCAATCAGCCCCAGCATTTT
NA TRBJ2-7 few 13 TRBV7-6 CASELSGNNEQYF TGTGCCAGCGAGCTGTCGGGGAATAACGAGCAGTACTTC
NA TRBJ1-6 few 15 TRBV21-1 CANKRNRGDNSPLHF TGTGCCAACAAGCGGAACAGAGGAGATAATTCACCCCTCCACTTT
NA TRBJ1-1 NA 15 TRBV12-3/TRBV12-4 CASSSQTGTNTEAFF TGTGCCAGCAGTTCTCAGACAGGTACGAACACTGAAGCTTTCTTT
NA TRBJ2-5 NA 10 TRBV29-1 CSVGKETQYF TGCAGCGTAGGAAAGGAGACCCAGTACTTC